The 26 T cell receptor beta chains below all came from one sample that was sequenced in a study of OX40 agonist ivuxolimab in advanced cancers. Method: immunoSEQ multiplex PCR; TCRdb's copy keeps in-frame clones and lacks some. This sample yields around 18,000 clones, of which around 83% are seen a single time; roughly 13% belongs to the top ten. This specimen consisted of CD4+ or CD8+ T cells sorted from blood, obtained in a trial of the OX40 agonist ivuxolimab. These receptor sequences come from an adult with an advanced solid tumor such as melanoma, head and neck, liver or kidney cancer.

This chain connects TRBV28 to TRBJ2-7; 7 bases line up with TRBD1. CDR3 length equals 17 residues. Germline V gene data show CDR1 as MDHEN and CDR2 as SYDVKM. Germline trimming cut 3 bases from V and 3 bases from J; bases unmatched to any gene: 14. The CDR3 reads CASSFPQHTTGIYEQYF. CDR3 DNA: TGTGCCAGCAGTTTTCCCCAACACACGACAGGGATCTACGAGCAGTACTTC.

V is TRBV2 and J is TRBJ1-6, with TRBD1 matching 10 bases. V shed 8 bases and J 8 bases; nucleotides not matched to a gene: 9. Germline V gene data show CDR1 as SNHLY and CDR2 as FYNNEI. The CDR3 runs 15 residues. This chain's CDR3 is CASGLGGTGDSPLHF. As DNA, the CDR3 is TGTGCCAGCGGACTGGGGGGGACAGGGGATTCACCCCTCCACTTT.

The V gene is TRBV19, the J gene TRBJ1-2; TRBD1 is a possible D gene (6 bases). The CDR3 has 17 amino acids. The germline V gene encodes CDR1 LNHDA and CDR2 SQIVND (reference sequence). Trimming took 5 bases from V and 2 from J, leaving 21 bases between them. CDR3 DNA: TGTGCCAGTAGTCGGCCCGATGGCCGGGGGCAGAACTATGGCTACACCTTC. Translation: CASSRPDGRGQNYGYTF.

The chain recombines TRBV7-2 with TRBJ1-1; D is unresolved. The CDR3 spans 14 residues. The V gene's germline CDR1 is SGHTA and CDR2 FQGNSA. Trimming shortened V by 5 bases and J by 0 bases, and 10 bases separated the two germline ends. The CDR3 region has the DNA TGTGCCAGCAGCGAATCGACACTGAACACTGAAGCTTTCTTT. Translation: CASSESTLNTEAFF.

The J gene is TRBJ2-1, the V gene TRBV6-9, with no clear D. V lost 6 bases, J lost 4 bases, and 10 bases lay in between. The CDR3 extends over 13 amino acids. The germline CDR1 and CDR2 sequences are MNHGY and SVAAGI. CDR3 sequence (DNA): TGTGCCAGCAGCCGGCGAGAGTACAATGAGCAGTTCTTC. It is translated as CASSRREYNEQFF.

J is TRBJ2-6 and V is TRBV2; D could derive from TRBD1 or TRBD2 (6 bases each). Trimming took off 6 bases at V and 2 bases at J, with 8 bases between the two ends. Looked up from germline, CDR1 is SNHLY and CDR2 is FYNNEI. The CDR3 is made up of 14 amino acids. The CDR3 is CASRRGAGANVLTF. The CDR3 DNA follows: TGTGCCAGCAGGAGGGGGGCTGGGGCCAACGTCCTGACTTTC.

This CDR3 reads CASRGRNEQFF. The CDR3, as DNA: TGTGCCAGTAGGGGACGCAATGAGCAGTTCTTC. The chain links TRBV19 to TRBJ2-1; either TRBD1 or TRBD2 may fit D (5 bases each). The germline V and J ends were trimmed by 6 bases and 6 bases, with 6 bases remaining between them. The CDR3 length is 11 residues. CDR1 is LNHDA, CDR2 SQIVND, per germline (reference sequence).

The chain couples TRBV18 to TRBJ1-1; D remains ambiguous. Germline-derived CDR1 and CDR2 are KGHSH and LQKENI. The CDR3 is made up of 13 amino acids. V was shortened by 8 bases and J by 3 bases, with 13 bases between the two germline ends. The CDR3 is CASAGAPHTEAFF. Written as DNA, the CDR3 is TGTGCCAGCGCGGGAGCCCCCCACACTGAAGCTTTCTTT.

The chain has TRBV21-1 and TRBJ2-7; the D call in the table, TRBD1, was not verified against the DNA. TRBV21-1 is noted as a pseudogene. This CDR3 comprises 19 residues. CDR3 DNA: TGTGCCAGCAGCAATTCTGGGGCTTTAGATGAGGGGCCAGGGGAAGAGCAGTACTTC. It codes for CASSNSGALDEGPGEEQYF.

The chain couples TRBV6-5 to TRBJ1-5; D is uncertain. V was cut by 0 bases and J by 2 bases, with 5 bases left in between. CDR3 length equals 14 residues. Germline CDR1 MNHEY, CDR2 SVGAGI. This chain's CDR3 is CASSYSPGNQPQHF. The CDR3 DNA follows: TGTGCCAGCAGTTACTCGCCGGGCAATCAGCCCCAGCATTTT.

This rearrangement joins TRBV6-6 to TRBJ2-7; a possible D gene is TRBD1 (6 bases). Trimming pared 7 bases from V and 0 bases from J, leaving 16 bases between. The CDR3 totals 15 residues. The germline V gene has CDR1 MNHNY and CDR2 SVGAGI (reference sequence). CDR3 in amino acids: CASTLGGSGSYEQYF. Written as DNA, the CDR3 is TGTGCCAGCACCCTAGGGGGATCAGGCTCCTACGAGCAGTACTTC.

The chain has TRBV7-2 and TRBJ1-3; 9 bases agree with TRBD1. Per the germline V gene, CDR1 is SGHTA and CDR2 is FQGNSA. V lost 5 bases to trimming and J lost 4 bases; unmatched junction nucleotides: 3. This CDR3 has 14 residues. The CDR3 DNA follows: TGTGCCAGCAGCCCGGGGACAGGGGGAAACACCATATATTTT. Encoded protein: CASSPGTGGNTIYF. The complete variable domain, with remaining parts taken from reference TRBV7-2 and TRBJ1-3, reads GAGVSQSPSNKVTEKGKDVELRCDPISGHTALYWYRQSLGQGLEFLIYFQGNSAPDKSGLPSDRFSAERTGGSVSTLTIQRTQQEDSAVYLCASSPGTGGNTIYFGEGSWLTVV.

The rearrangement uses TRBV10-2 and TRBJ2-3; 9 bases are a match to TRBD2. Germline CDR1 reads WSHSY; CDR2 reads SAAADI. The CDR3 totals 14 residues. V lost 4 bases and J lost 5; bases outside the gene matches: 4. For the CDR3, the DNA is TGCGCCAGCAGTGTAGCGGGAGTTAGAGATACGCAGTATTTT. Its translation is CASSVAGVRDTQYF.

The chain carries TRBV9 and TRBJ2-3; D ambiguous. Trimming left V 2 bases short and J 4 bases short, with 11 bases between. The CDR3 is 14 amino acids. From germline, CDR1 is SGDLS and CDR2 YYNGEE. As DNA, the CDR3 is TGTGCCAGCAGCGTGGGGATTATAGCAGATACGCAGTATTTT. Translation gives CASSVGIIADTQYF.

The chain combines TRBV5-4 with TRBJ2-5; 9 nucleotides match TRBD2. Germline V CDR1 and CDR2: SGHNT, YYREEE (reference sequence). The CDR3 totals 15 residues. The V gene end was trimmed by 0 bases and the J gene end by 5 bases; junction bases not matched to a gene: 5. The DNA of the CDR3 is TGTGCCAGCAGCTTGGGGGGACTAGCAAGGGAGACCCAGTACTTC. This encodes CASSLGGLARETQYF.

In this sample, this clone turned up a few times. CDR3 sequence reads: CASSLGGARAEAFF. The DNA of the CDR3 is TGTGCCAGCAGCTTAGGTGGGGCGCGGGCTGAAGCTTTCTTT. The V call is TRBV11-3, the J call TRBJ1-1; a possible D gene is TRBD1 (5 bases). Germline CDR1 SGHNT, CDR2 YENEEA. V lost 1 base and J lost 6, with 12 bases in between. This CDR3 comprises 14 residues. The full variable domain, in which reference TRBV11-3 and TRBJ1-1 provide the parts outside the CDR3, is EAGVVQSPRYKIIEKKQPVAFWCNPISGHNTLYWYLQNLGQGPELLIRYENEEAVDDSQLPKDRFSAERLKGVDSTLKIQPAELGDSAVYLCASSLGGARAEAFFGQGTRLTVV.

The CDR3 coding sequence is TGTGCCAGCTCCCCAAGCGGGAACAGTAATGAGCAGTTCTTC. Protein sequence: CASSPSGNSNEQFF. The V call is TRBV18, the J call TRBJ2-1, with 7 positions matching TRBD2. Germline lookup yields CDR1 KGHSH and CDR2 LQKENI. The junction had 9 bases not matched to a gene; V was cut back by 6 bases and J by 7 bases. This CDR3 region has 14 residues. Together with reference TRBV18 and TRBJ2-1, the CDR3 gives the full variable domain: NAGVMQNPRHLVRRRGQEARLRCSPMKGHSHVYWYRQLPEEGLKFMVYLQKENIIDESGMPKERFSAEFPKEGPSILRIQQVVRGDSAAYFCASSPSGNSNEQFFGPGTRLTVL.

The V gene is TRBV19, the J gene TRBJ1-4, with unresolved D. The CDR3 length is 14 residues. Trimming removed 9 bases from V and 6 bases from J, with 17 bases in between. Germline V gene lookup returns CDR1 LNHDA and CDR2 SQIVND (reference sequence). Here the CDR3 reads CASAFVENYEKLFF. The CDR3 nucleotides read TGTGCCAGCGCCTTCGTGGAGAACTATGAAAAACTGTTTTTT.

The chain links TRBV5-1 to TRBJ2-1; D gene uncertain. Germline CDR1 and CDR2: SGHRS and YFSETQ. This CDR3 spans 13 amino acids. Trimming cost V 0 bases and J 8 bases, with 9 bases left between them. DNA of the CDR3: TGCGCCAGCAGCTTGGCCATTGCGGATGAGCAGTTCTTC. Its protein product is CASSLAIADEQFF.

V and J are TRBV2 and TRBJ2-7; TRBD1 agrees at 8 bases. The CDR3 is made up of 12 amino acids. Losses at the gene ends were 10 bases for V and 6 bases for J; bases not matched to a gene: 8. Germline assignment: CDR1 SNHLY and CDR2 FYNNEI. CDR3 sequence (DNA): TGTGCCACCCAACCGACAGGGGTCGAGCAGTACTTC. This encodes CATQPTGVEQYF.

This chain joins TRBV11-1 and TRBJ2-3; the match to TRBD1 covers 11 bases. Germline CDR1 reads SGHAT; CDR2 reads FQDESV (reference sequence). This CDR3 is built from 13 residues. V dropped 8 bases and J dropped 7; count of bases not matched to a gene: 5. CDR3 sequence reads: CASGQGARYTQYF. CDR3 bases: TGTGCCAGCGGACAGGGGGCGCGATATACGCAGTATTTT. The variable domain in full, completed from reference TRBV11-1 and TRBJ2-3, reads EAEVAQSPRYKITEKSQAVAFWCDPISGHATLYWYRQILGQGPELLVQFQDESVVDDSQLPKDRFSAERLKGVDSTLKIQPAELGDSAMYLCASGQGARYTQYFGPGTRLTVL.

V usage is TRBV18 and J usage is TRBJ2-1; 15 positions agree with TRBD2. The CDR3 runs to 17 residues. Germline CDR1 is KGHSH and CDR2 is LQKENI. The ends lost 1 base at V and 6 bases at J; junction bases unmatched: 4. This chain's CDR3 is CASSPLGLAGGSNEQFF. In DNA form, the CDR3 reads TGTGCCAGCTCACCACTTGGACTAGCGGGGGGGTCCAATGAGCAGTTCTTC.

The V and J genes are TRBV28 and TRBJ2-3, with 14 bases that match TRBD2. The CDR3 is 17 amino acids. Germline V gene sequence: CDR1 MDHEN, CDR2 SYDVKM. The junction had 9 bases not matched to a gene; V was cut back by 4 bases and J by 6 bases. The CDR3 is CASSSPGLAGDRDTQYF. The DNA of the CDR3 is TGTGCCAGCAGTTCCCCGGGACTAGCGGGAGATAGGGATACGCAGTATTTT.

This clone was observed a single time. This chain links TRBV7-2 with TRBJ2-3; possibly TRBD1 for D (6 bases). The CDR3 covers 13 residues. Germline loops: CDR1 SGHTA, CDR2 FQGNSA. V gave up 5 bases and J gave up 6 bases, with 12 bases separating them. The CDR3 sequence is CASSGSRGDTQYF. The DNA for the CDR3 is TGTGCCAGCAGCGGGTCGAGGGGGGATACGCAGTATTTT.

Points on this clone: One end of the junction fails to match germline, which may point to a read error. The chain recombines TRBV7-7 with TRBJ2-5, with unresolved D. CDR1 SSHAT and CDR2 FNYEAQ come from the germline V gene (reference sequence). This CDR3 has 17 residues. The CDR3 loop is CASSLSALGRTEETQYF. In DNA form, the CDR3 reads TGTGCTAGCAGCTTATCGGCTTTAGGTAGGACGGAAGAGACCCAGTACTTC.

The chain is built from TRBV5-1 and TRBJ1-1; the D is unclear. Germline V CDR1 and CDR2: SGHRS, YFSETQ. V was pared by 5 bases and J by 1 base, with 9 bases between. This CDR3 has 13 residues. Here the CDR3 reads CASRSGANTEAFF. The CDR3 nucleotides read TGCGCCAGCAGATCGGGAGCGAACACTGAAGCTTTCTTT. The full variable domain, completed using reference TRBV5-1 and TRBJ1-1, is KAGVTQTPRYLIKTRGQQVTLSCSPISGHRSVSWYQQTPGQGLQFLFEYFSETQRNKGNFPGRFSGRQFSNSRSEMNVSTLELGDSALYLCASRSGANTEAFFGQGTRLTVV.